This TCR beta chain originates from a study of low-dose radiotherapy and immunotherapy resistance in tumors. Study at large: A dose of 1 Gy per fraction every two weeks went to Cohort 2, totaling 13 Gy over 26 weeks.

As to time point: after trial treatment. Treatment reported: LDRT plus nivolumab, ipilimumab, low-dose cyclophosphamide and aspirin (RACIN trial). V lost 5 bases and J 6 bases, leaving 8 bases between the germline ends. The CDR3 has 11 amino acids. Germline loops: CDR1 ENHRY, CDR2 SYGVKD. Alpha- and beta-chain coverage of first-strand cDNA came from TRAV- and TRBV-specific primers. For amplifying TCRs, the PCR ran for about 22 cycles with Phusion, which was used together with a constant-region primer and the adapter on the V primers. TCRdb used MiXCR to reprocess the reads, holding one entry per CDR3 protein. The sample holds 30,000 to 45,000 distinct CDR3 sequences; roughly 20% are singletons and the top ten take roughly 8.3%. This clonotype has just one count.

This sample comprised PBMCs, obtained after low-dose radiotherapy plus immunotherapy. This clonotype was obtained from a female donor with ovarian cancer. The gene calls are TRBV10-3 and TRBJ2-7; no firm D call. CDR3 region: CAISNSAEQYF. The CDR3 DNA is TGTGCCATCAGTAACAGCGCCGAGCAGTACTTC.